The clone carrying this T cell receptor beta chain was seen just once. The antigen remains undetermined. This record comes from a study of OX40 agonist ivuxolimab in advanced cancers. Repertoires were generated with immunoSEQ multiplex PCR, while TCRdb's copy carries only in-frame clones and drops some. The table lists about 40,000 clones, about 90% of them singletons. The trim removed 6 bases at V and 3 bases at J, leaving 12 bases unmatched. The CDR3 runs to 16 residues. From germline, CDR1 is MGHRA and CDR2 YSYEKL. Study results and limitations: There were, on average, more expanded clones in CD8+ T cells than in CD4+. The authors also found low normalized T-cell clonal expansion in some nonresponders. Near-lowest levels of clonal expansion characterized partial responders at 0.1-3.0 mg/kg. Antigen specificity was not determined for the expanded peripheral T cells.

This receptor was taken from an adult with an advanced solid tumor such as melanoma, head and neck, liver or kidney cancer. The sequencing used CD4+ or CD8+ T cells sorted from blood, collected in a trial of the OX40 agonist ivuxolimab. This chain links TRBV4-1 with TRBJ1-1; TRBD1 matches 8 bases. The CDR3 sequence is CASSQGAGGRDTEAFF. The CDR3 DNA reads as TGCGCCAGCAGTCAGGGGGCAGGGGGCCGGGACACTGAAGCTTTCTTT.